The 18 T cell receptor beta chains presented below share a single source sample, sequenced in a study of early T cells in non-severe SARS-CoV-2 infection. TCRdb reprocessed the 5' RACE reads via MiXCR and lists one record per CDR3 protein. In the table there are tens of thousands of distinct CDR3 sequences, under 15% of which are singletons. Sequenced: whole blood. These receptors were collected from an adult who was a healthcare worker with PCR-confirmed SARS-CoV-2 infection or an uninfected control (not recorded which).

The chain couples TRBV9 to TRBJ2-3, with 12 bases identical to TRBD2. With V trimmed by 4 bases and J by 5 bases, 17 bases remained unmatched. This CDR3 is built from 19 residues. CDR1 and CDR2 (germline): SGDLS, YYNGEE. Here the CDR3 reads CASSPVVGLAGGRGDTQYF. The CDR3 nucleotides read TGTGCCAGCAGCCCCGTCGTGGGGCTAGCGGGGGGGCGTGGAGATACGCAGTATTTT.

This clonotype was recorded a few times. V usage is TRBV6-6 and J usage is TRBJ2-7, with D tentatively TRBD2 (5 bases). The CDR3 length is 14 residues. Germline CDR1 and CDR2: MNHNY and SVGAGI (reference sequence). Trimming removed 6 bases at V and 0 bases at J, with 12 bases between. The CDR3, as DNA: TGTGCCAGCAGACTTGGACTGGGCTCCTACGAGCAGTACTTC. Its protein product is CASRLGLGSYEQYF.

This clonotype has a count of ten or more. The chain couples TRBV20-1 to TRBJ2-3; no definite D call. The CDR3 loop spans 13 amino acids. CDR1 and CDR2 from the germline V gene are DFQATT and SNEGSKA (reference sequence). V was cut by 2 bases and J by 5 bases, with 11 bases left in between. The CDR3 here is CSARKENGDTQYF. For the CDR3, the DNA is TGCAGTGCTAGAAAGGAGAATGGAGATACGCAGTATTTT.

This clonotype was counted many times. V usage is TRBV6-6 and J usage is TRBJ2-3; 8 nucleotides agree with TRBD2. V lost 6 bases to trimming and J lost 3 bases; unmatched junction nucleotides: 5. The germline gives CDR1 MNHNY, CDR2 SVGAGI (reference sequence). This CDR3 is 14 amino acids long. The CDR3 nucleotides read TGTGCCAGCAGACTAGCGGTTGGGACAGATACGCAGTATTTT. It yields the protein CASRLAVGTDTQYF.

The chain recombines TRBV11-2 with TRBJ2-7, with D maybe TRBD2 (7 bases). This CDR3 spans 15 amino acids. From germline, CDR1 is SGHAT and CDR2 FQNNGV. With 5 bases removed from V and 3 bases from J, the gap between germline ends came to 17 bases. CDR3 residues: CASSLTRGAFYEQYF. The CDR3 DNA is TGTGCCAGCAGCCTCACACGGGGGGCCTTCTACGAGCAGTACTTC. The variable domain in full, with the rest retrieved from reference TRBV11-2 and TRBJ2-7, is EAGVAQSPRYKIIEKRQSVAFWCNPISGHATLYWYQQILGQGPKLLIQFQNNGVVDDSQLPKDRFSAERLKGVDSTLKIQPAKLEDSAVYLCASSLTRGAFYEQYFGPGTRLTVT.

The table lists this clonotype with many counts. This chain's CDR3 is CASSATGGGETQYF. DNA for the CDR3: TGTGCCAGCAGCGCTACAGGGGGCGGTGAGACCCAGTACTTC. The V and J genes are TRBV7-9 and TRBJ2-5, with 9 positions matching TRBD1. The CDR3 has 14 residues. In germline, CDR1 is SEHNR, CDR2 FQNEAQ (reference sequence). The V segment lost 5 bases and the J segment 5 bases; nucleotides outside the gene matches: 6. Supplemented by reference TRBV7-9 and TRBJ2-5, the full variable domain reads DTGVSQNPRHKITKRGQNVTFRCDPISEHNRLYWYRQTLGQGPEFLTYFQNEAQLEKSRLLSDRFSAERPKGSFSTLEIQRTEQGDSAMYLCASSATGGGETQYFGPGTRLLVL.

This clonotype was detected ten times or more. The rearrangement uses TRBV5-1 and TRBJ1-6; 8 bases line up with TRBD1. CDR3 length: 17 amino acids. After removal of 4 bases from V and 4 bases from J, the junction contained 10 bases not matched to a gene. Per the germline V gene, CDR1 is SGHRS and CDR2 is YFSETQ. This CDR3 is CASSTTGAGSYNSPLHF. In DNA form, the CDR3 reads TGCGCCAGCAGCACGACAGGGGCAGGATCTTATAATTCACCCCTCCACTTT.

The chain is built from TRBV29-1 and TRBJ2-1; 13 bases align to TRBD2. The CDR3 has 16 amino acids. The V gene's germline CDR1 is SQVTM and CDR2 ANQGSEA. Trimming cost V 0 bases and J 8 bases; bases outside gene matches: 7. The CDR3 loop is CSVEDRWTSGSHEQFF. CDR3 nucleotides: TGCAGCGTTGAAGATCGATGGACTAGCGGGAGCCATGAGCAGTTCTTC.

The genes are TRBV28 and TRBJ2-7; D possibly uses TRBD1 or TRBD2 (5 bases each). This CDR3 has 13 amino acids. The V and J ends lost 5 bases and 7 bases respectively, with 15 bases between them. Germline V gene lookup returns CDR1 MDHEN and CDR2 SYDVKM. CDR3 sequence (DNA): TGTGCCAGCAGTCGGGACCGAATGGGGGAGCAGTACTTC. It codes for CASSRDRMGEQYF.

The chain recombines TRBV6-5 with TRBJ2-3; D ambiguous. Germline assignment: CDR1 MNHEY and CDR2 SVGAGI. There are 14 residues in the CDR3. The germline V and J ends were trimmed by 2 bases and 4 bases, with 10 bases remaining between them. CDR3 in DNA: TGTGCCAGCAGTTACCGCGTCTTCGCAGATACGCAGTATTTT. Its translation: CASSYRVFADTQYF.

By its share, this clonotype is medium-sized. This chain joins TRBV6-6 and TRBJ1-5; tentatively, D is TRBD1 (5 bases). Trimming left V 5 bases short and J 7 bases short, with 15 bases between. The CDR3 spans 14 residues. Germline CDR1 MNHNY, CDR2 SVGAGI (reference sequence). CDR3 sequence (DNA): TGTGCCAGCAGTCCTCAGGGTCGGAGCCAGCCCCAGCATTTT. This encodes CASSPQGRSQPQHF.

This clonotype was observed at least ten times. The V gene is TRBV7-9, the J gene TRBJ2-7, with D tentatively TRBD1 or TRBD2 (5 bases each). Trimming pared 5 bases from V and 7 bases from J, leaving 18 bases between. The length of the CDR3 is 14 residues. Germline CDR1 and CDR2: SEHNR and FQNEAQ (reference sequence). CDR3 residues: CASSNPLGTGEQYF. As DNA, the CDR3 is TGTGCCAGCAGCAACCCGCTCGGGACGGGTGAGCAGTACTTC.

This clonotype was observed at least ten times. This rearrangement joins TRBV7-2 to TRBJ2-6; D might be TRBD1 or TRBD2, each matching 5 bases. CDR1 is SGHTA and CDR2 is FQGNSA in the germline V gene. V was cut by 4 bases and J by 0 bases, with 7 bases left in between. The CDR3 totals 15 residues. This CDR3 is CASSWGNSGANVLTF. CDR3 DNA sequence: TGTGCCAGCAGCTGGGGGAACTCTGGGGCCAACGTCCTGACTTTC.

This clonotype occurred many times. The genes are TRBV5-7 and TRBJ1-4; D is undetermined. TRBV5-7 is reported as an ORF; its role is uncertain. The CDR3 covers 15 residues. V lost 2 bases to trimming and J lost 5 bases, with 13 bases between them. The CDR3, as DNA: TGTGCCAGCAGCTTCGGAATGGACCAAAATGAAAAACTGTTTTTT. This encodes CASSFGMDQNEKLFF.

In this sample, this clonotype turned up many times. This rearrangement joins TRBV25-1 to TRBJ1-5, with unresolved D. Germline V gene sequence: CDR1 MGHDK, CDR2 SYGVNS. V lost 1 base and J lost 4, with 5 bases in between. The CDR3 has 13 residues. The CDR3 spells CASSESSNQPQHF. The CDR3 DNA sequence: TGTGCCAGCAGTGAATCCAGTAATCAGCCCCAGCATTTT.

This clonotype was recorded many times. This sequence joins TRBV5-4 and TRBJ2-1; D remains ambiguous. The V end lost 2 bases, the J end lost 6 bases, and 12 bases lay between the germline ends. Per the germline V gene, CDR1 is SGHNT and CDR2 is YYREEE (reference sequence). CDR3 size: 14 residues. CDR3 coding DNA: TGTGCCAGCAGCTTCAATCGTCCTTTCAATGAGCAGTTCTTC. It yields the protein CASSFNRPFNEQFF.

This clonotype was detected many times. The genes are TRBV7-2 and TRBJ1-2; a weak D match, TRBD1 (6 bases). V was cut by 3 bases and J by 4 bases, with 12 bases left in between. CDR3 length equals 14 residues. Germline V gene data show CDR1 as SGHTA and CDR2 as FQGNSA. CDR3 residues: CASSFIQGIYGYTF. The CDR3 bases are TGTGCCAGCAGCTTCATTCAGGGGATCTATGGCTACACCTTC.

This clonotype appeared many times. The chain joins TRBV28 to TRBJ1-1; D is undetermined. This CDR3 has 15 residues. The germline gives CDR1 MDHEN, CDR2 SYDVKM. V was shortened by 3 bases and J by 0 bases, with 11 bases between the two germline ends. DNA for the CDR3: TGTGCCAGCAGTTTTATGCGGACCTTGAACACTGAAGCTTTCTTT. Translation gives CASSFMRTLNTEAFF.